Following are 32 T cell receptor beta chains from one sample sequenced in a study of cytomegalovirus exposure and HLA in healthy donors. Amplification used 60 Vbeta primers and 13 Jbeta primers. Only in-frame clones appear in the TCRdb table, and some are missing; sequencing was by immunoSEQ multiplex PCR. The sample has some 140,000 clones, about 85% seen once. Sequencing input: PBMCs. The receptors originated from a female donor in good health and CMV-seronegative.

The sample holds a few counts of this clone. This chain joins TRBV27 and TRBJ1-4; a possible D gene is TRBD1 (6 bases). This CDR3 region has 14 residues. From germline, CDR1 is MNHEY and CDR2 SMNVEV (reference sequence). V was shortened by 5 bases and J by 7 bases, with 14 bases between the two germline ends. In DNA form, the CDR3 reads TGTGCCAGCAGTATGGACAGTCTGGGTGAAAAACTGTTTTTT. This gives the protein CASSMDSLGEKLFF. Full variable domain (remainder filled in from reference TRBV27 and TRBJ1-4): EAQVTQNPRYLITVTGKKLTVTCSQNMNHEYMSWYRQDPGLGLRQIYYSMNVEVTDKGDVPEGYKVSRKEKRNFPLILESPSPNQTSLYFCASSMDSLGEKLFFGSGTQLSVL.

The gene calls are TRBV7-2 and TRBJ2-3; possibly TRBD2 for D (6 bases). Germline CDR1 is SGHTA and CDR2 is FQGNSA. V was shortened by 5 bases and J by 2 bases, with 14 bases between the two germline ends. This CDR3 spans 15 amino acids. The CDR3 DNA reads as TGTGCCAGCAGCCCAGTAGCGGAACCCACAGATACGCAGTATTTT. Amino acids: CASSPVAEPTDTQYF.

The chain carries TRBV7-9 and TRBJ1-6; TRBD1 aligns across 7 bases. The V gene end was trimmed by 6 bases and the J gene end by 8 bases; junction bases not matched to a gene: 7. Germline V gene data show CDR1 as SEHNR and CDR2 as FQNEAQ (reference sequence). The length of the CDR3 is 14 residues. As DNA, the CDR3 is TGTGCCAGCAGACGGGACAGCGGAGATTCACCCCTCCACTTT. The encoded protein is CASRRDSGDSPLHF. The full variable domain, rest sourced from reference TRBV7-9 and TRBJ1-6, is DTGVSQNPRHKITKRGQNVTFRCDPISEHNRLYWYRQTLGQGPEFLTYFQNEAQLEKSRLLSDRFSAERPKGSFSTLEIQRTEQGDSAMYLCASRRDSGDSPLHFGNGTRLTVT.

This clone was seen only once. The V call is TRBV4-1, the J call TRBJ2-7; no firm D call. This CDR3 contains 14 residues. Deletions cut 0 bases from V and 2 bases from J, with 8 bases between. The germline V gene has CDR1 MGHRA and CDR2 YSYEKL. The CDR3 bases are TGCGCCAGCAGCCAAGATGGCTTCACCTACGAGCAGTACTTC. It codes for CASSQDGFTYEQYF.

The table lists this clone with a count of one. CDR3: CASSRQTSGQETQYF. CDR3 nucleotide sequence: TGCGCCAGCAGCAGACAGACTAGCGGTCAAGAGACCCAGTACTTC. The J gene is TRBJ2-5, the V gene TRBV5-1, with 9 positions matching TRBD2. The germline V gene encodes CDR1 SGHRS and CDR2 YFSETQ. The V and J ends lost 4 bases and 2 bases, in that order; junction bases with no gene match: 6. The CDR3 spans 15 residues.

This clone was detected a few times. This chain joins TRBV6-5 and TRBJ2-7; 11 nucleotides match TRBD2. Trimming at V came to 3 bases and at J to 4 bases, leaving 8 bases not matched to a gene. Germline V gene data show CDR1 as MNHEY and CDR2 as SVGAGI. CDR3 length equals 16 residues. CDR3 bases: TGTGCCAGCAGTTATTGGCTTAGCGGGAGGGGATACGAGCAGTACTTC. Amino acids: CASSYWLSGRGYEQYF.

The chain combines TRBV18 with TRBJ1-1; TRBD1 matches 7 bases. Germline CDR1 and CDR2: KGHSH and LQKENI. Losses at the gene ends were 6 bases for V and 12 bases for J; bases not matched to a gene: 10. The CDR3 is 12 amino acids. Here the CDR3 reads CASSPARGQTFF. The CDR3 coding sequence is TGTGCCAGCTCGCCTGCTAGGGGGCAAACTTTCTTT.

This clone was seen a single time. This chain uses TRBV28 with TRBJ2-7; a weak D match, TRBD2 (5 bases). The CDR3 has 14 amino acids. From germline, CDR1 is MDHEN and CDR2 SYDVKM. V was cut by 2 bases and J by 2 bases, with 10 bases left in between. CDR3 amino acids: CASSLRGSPYEQYF. In DNA, the CDR3 is TGTGCCAGCAGTTTAAGAGGGTCCCCCTACGAGCAGTACTTC.

The gene calls are TRBV5-1 and TRBJ2-7; 9 positions match TRBD2. Trimming cost V 4 bases and J 4 bases; bases outside gene matches: 18. Germline V gene sequence: CDR1 SGHRS, CDR2 YFSETQ. The CDR3 is 18 residues long. The CDR3 DNA reads as TGCGCCAGCAGCCAGTCCCCCAGACCAGCGGGGGGACCGTACGAGCAGTACTTC. This sequence encodes CASSQSPRPAGGPYEQYF.

This chain links TRBV29-1 with TRBJ1-1, with 9 bases lining up with TRBD1. Trimming took 6 bases from V and 5 from J; bases not matched to a gene: 10. Germline CDR1 is SQVTM and CDR2 is ANQGSEA. The CDR3 is 14 amino acids. CDR3 region: CSVPGQGGETEAFF. The CDR3 DNA is TGCAGCGTCCCGGGACAGGGAGGCGAAACTGAAGCTTTCTTT. Full variable domain (rest looked up from reference TRBV29-1 and TRBJ1-1): SAVISQKPSRDICQRGTSLTIQCQVDSQVTMMFWYRQQPGQSLTLIATANQGSEATYESGFVIDKFPISRPNLTFSTLTVSNMSPEDSSIYLCSVPGQGGETEAFFGQGTRLTVV.

The J gene is TRBJ2-7, the V gene TRBV14, with 7 positions matching TRBD1. This CDR3 has 16 amino acids. J lost 2 bases, V lost 6 bases, and 13 bases had no gene match. Germline lookup yields CDR1 SGHDN and CDR2 FVKESK. This CDR3 is CASRPTTDRPPYEQYF. CDR3 in DNA: TGTGCCAGCAGACCAACGACGGACAGGCCACCCTACGAGCAGTACTTC.

The J gene is TRBJ1-5, the V gene TRBV9; no clear D. Germline values: CDR1 SGDLS, CDR2 YYNGEE. V lost 0 bases and J 7 bases, leaving 11 bases between the germline ends. The CDR3 has 14 residues. As DNA, the CDR3 is TGTGCCAGCAGCGTAGGGGTCAGCGAACAGCCCCAGCATTTT. Protein sequence: CASSVGVSEQPQHF.

This rearrangement joins TRBV9 to TRBJ2-1; TRBD2 agrees at 10 bases. The V segment lost 6 bases and the J segment 7 bases; nucleotides outside the gene matches: 10. CDR1 and CDR2 from the germline V gene are SGDLS and YYNGEE. This CDR3 has 15 residues. CDR3 DNA sequence: TGTGCCAGCACCCCTAGCGGGAGTGTTTGGAATGAGCAGTTCTTC. It yields the protein CASTPSGSVWNEQFF.

The chain couples TRBV7-9 to TRBJ1-4; D is unresolved. Germline values: CDR1 SEHNR, CDR2 FQNEAQ (reference sequence). Trimming left V 5 bases short and J 4 bases short, with 14 bases between. This CDR3 is built from 15 residues. For the CDR3, the DNA is TGTGCCAGCAGCCCCCGCCGTGGCCTTAATGAAAAACTGTTTTTT. It translates to CASSPRRGLNEKLFF.

The chain uses TRBV11-2 and TRBJ2-7; tentatively, D is TRBD2 (5 bases). The V and J ends lost 4 bases and 6 bases respectively, with 19 bases between them. This CDR3 region has 15 residues. Germline V gene lookup returns CDR1 SGHAT and CDR2 FQNNGV. CDR3 nucleotides: TGTGCCAGCAGCTCCCTACGGGGTGCGGCGGGCGAGCAGTACTTC. Protein sequence: CASSSLRGAAGEQYF.

In this sample, this clone turned up a few times. The chain couples TRBV6-5 to TRBJ1-6, with D possibly TRBD1 on 6 matching bases. V lost 2 bases and J lost 4, with 9 bases in between. The CDR3 covers 15 residues. Germline CDR1 is MNHEY and CDR2 is SVGAGI. CDR3 DNA: TGTGCCAGCAGTTACCAGGGGCTTTATAATTCACCCCTCCACTTT. This codes for CASSYQGLYNSPLHF.

This clone was observed once. The rearrangement uses TRBV29-1 and TRBJ1-2, with 9 nucleotides matching TRBD1. CDR1 SQVTM and CDR2 ANQGSEA come from the germline V gene. The CDR3 is 14 amino acids. Germline trimming cut 0 bases from V and 8 bases from J; bases unmatched to any gene: 7. The CDR3 nucleotides are TGCAGCGTTGAAGACCGGGACAGGGAGGTGGGCTACACCTTC. Translating gives CSVEDRDREVGYTF.

CDR3 loop: CASSRPGQGNYEQYF. CDR3 coding DNA: TGTGCCAGCAGCCGTCCGGGACAGGGCAACTACGAGCAGTACTTC. The chain couples TRBV6-5 to TRBJ2-7; 9 nucleotides align to TRBD1. Germline lookup yields CDR1 MNHEY and CDR2 SVGAGI. The trim removed 6 bases at V and 3 bases at J, leaving 9 bases unmatched. The CDR3 contains 15 residues.

The chain joins TRBV5-1 to TRBJ2-1; 9 bases fit TRBD2. CDR1 is SGHRS and CDR2 is YFSETQ in the germline V gene. J was trimmed by 6 bases and V by 4 bases; bases with no gene match: 11. CDR3 length: 16 residues. The CDR3 here is CASSVFLAGDRNEQFF. The DNA of the CDR3 is TGCGCCAGCAGCGTCTTCTTAGCGGGAGATCGCAATGAGCAGTTCTTC.

This clone was detected once. The rearrangement uses TRBV7-9 and TRBJ2-5; possibly TRBD2 for D (6 bases). CDR1 and CDR2 from the germline V gene are SEHNR and FQNEAQ (reference sequence). The CDR3 has 14 residues. V was trimmed by 7 bases and J by 1 base, leaving 13 bases between them. CDR3 amino acids: CASTGGTAQETQYF. In DNA, the CDR3 is TGTGCCAGCACCGGGGGTACAGCCCAAGAGACCCAGTACTTC.

The rearrangement uses TRBV7-9 and TRBJ2-3, with TRBD1 identical over 10 bases. This CDR3 has 15 amino acids. CDR1 and CDR2 from the germline V gene are SEHNR and FQNEAQ (reference sequence). The V segment lost 5 bases and the J segment 6 bases; nucleotides outside the gene matches: 8. The CDR3 DNA is TGTGCCAGCAGCCCGACAGGGGGCTCCGGGGATACGCAGTATTTT. It is translated as CASSPTGGSGDTQYF.

The chain recombines TRBV18 with TRBJ1-5; 7 bases fit TRBD1. The CDR3 extends over 14 amino acids. V lost 3 bases to trimming and J lost 1 base; unmatched junction nucleotides: 0. The germline V gene has CDR1 KGHSH and CDR2 LQKENI. The CDR3 DNA reads as TGTGCCAGCTCACCGGGACAGAGCAATCAGCCCCAGCATTTT. Its translation: CASSPGQSNQPQHF.

This clone was observed a few times. The chain has TRBV6-6 and TRBJ2-7, with 10 nucleotides matching TRBD2. V was clipped by 4 bases and J by 4 bases; unmatched bases: 4. CDR1 and CDR2 (germline): MNHNY, SVGAGI (reference sequence). This CDR3 region has 14 residues. The CDR3 here is CASSWSGGVYEQYF. For the CDR3, the DNA is TGTGCCAGCAGTTGGAGCGGGGGGGTATACGAGCAGTACTTC.

This sequence joins TRBV2 and TRBJ1-2, with TRBD1 matching 9 bases. Germline CDR1 and CDR2: SNHLY and FYNNEI. The CDR3 contains 14 residues. V lost 4 bases and J lost 8; bases outside the gene matches: 8. The CDR3 region has the DNA TGTGCCAGCAGTGGGGGGGGACAGGGTGGCGGCTACACCTTC. This sequence encodes CASSGGGQGGGYTF.

This chain connects TRBV27 to TRBJ2-1; 12 nucleotides match TRBD2. The CDR3 is 13 amino acids. J was trimmed by 7 bases and V by 8 bases; bases with no gene match: 3. The V gene's germline CDR1 is MNHEY and CDR2 SMNVEV (reference sequence). The CDR3 DNA reads TGTGCCAGCCCTGGACTAGCGGGGAATGAGCAGTTCTTC. This gives the protein CASPGLAGNEQFF.

This clone was observed a few times. The CDR3 DNA is TGTGCCAGCAGTTACGACTTTGGGGGAGCGGGATCACCCCTCCACTTT. Protein: CASSYDFGGAGSPLHF. The chain combines TRBV6-5 with TRBJ1-6, with TRBD1 as a possible D gene (5 bases). CDR3 length: 16 residues. Per the germline V gene, CDR1 is MNHEY and CDR2 is SVGAGI. The ends were cut back, 2 bases at V and 10 bases at J, with 18 bases in the middle.

This clone was recorded once. The chain carries TRBV5-6 and TRBJ2-3; tentatively, D is TRBD1 (5 bases). This CDR3 contains 15 residues. The germline V and J ends were trimmed by 4 bases and 6 bases, with 18 bases remaining between them. CDR1 and CDR2 from the germline V gene are SGHDT and YYEEEE. The CDR3 nucleotides read TGTGCCAGCAGCCCCCTTCGAGGACCAGGGGATACGCAGTATTTT. Translating gives CASSPLRGPGDTQYF.

The J gene is TRBJ1-6, the V gene TRBV7-2; D gene ambiguous. Trimming removed 7 bases from V and 6 bases from J, with 10 bases in between. The CDR3 totals 13 residues. The germline V gene encodes CDR1 SGHTA and CDR2 FQGNSA. DNA for the CDR3: TGTGCCAGCAACTGGGAGGGTAATTCACCCCTCCACTTT. It is translated as CASNWEGNSPLHF.

The chain links TRBV9 to TRBJ2-7, with TRBD2 identical over 12 bases. Germline V gene lookup returns CDR1 SGDLS and CDR2 YYNGEE. V dropped 1 base and J dropped 11; count of bases not matched to a gene: 7. The CDR3 sequence is 14 residues long. The CDR3 DNA is TGTGCCAGCAGCGTAATGGCTAGCGGGGGGGAAGAGTACTTC. It yields the protein CASSVMASGGEEYF.

This clone was seen a handful of times. This chain joins TRBV6-5 and TRBJ2-2; a possible D gene is TRBD2 (5 bases). CDR1 is MNHEY, CDR2 SVGAGI, per germline. The CDR3 totals 15 residues. V was pared by 6 bases and J by 2 bases, with 13 bases between. In nucleotides, the CDR3 is TGTGCCAGCAGCCGAGGGATGGCTAACACCGGGGAGCTGTTTTTT. Translated, it gives CASSRGMANTGELFF.

The gene calls are TRBV11-2 and TRBJ2-3, with TRBD2 as a possible D gene (5 bases). Trimming removed 0 bases from V and 0 bases from J, with 10 bases in between. CDR3 length equals 16 residues. Per the germline V gene, CDR1 is SGHAT and CDR2 is FQNNGV. Here the CDR3 reads CASSLEGGRSTDTQYF. CDR3 DNA: TGTGCCAGCAGCTTAGAAGGAGGCCGAAGCACAGATACGCAGTATTTT. The full variable domain, its missing parts supplied by reference TRBV11-2 and TRBJ2-3, is EAGVAQSPRYKIIEKRQSVAFWCNPISGHATLYWYQQILGQGPKLLIQFQNNGVVDDSQLPKDRFSAERLKGVDSTLKIQPAKLEDSAVYLCASSLEGGRSTDTQYFGPGTRLTVL.

For the CDR3, the DNA is TGTGCCAGCAGCCCTAGAAGGGACAGGGATACTGAAGCTTTCTTT. This encodes CASSPRRDRDTEAFF. This chain links TRBV11-2 with TRBJ1-1; 9 bases align to TRBD1. The CDR3 spans 15 residues. Germline V gene data show CDR1 as SGHAT and CDR2 as FQNNGV. V trimming: 5 bases; J trimming: 5 bases; junction bases outside the gene matches: 9.